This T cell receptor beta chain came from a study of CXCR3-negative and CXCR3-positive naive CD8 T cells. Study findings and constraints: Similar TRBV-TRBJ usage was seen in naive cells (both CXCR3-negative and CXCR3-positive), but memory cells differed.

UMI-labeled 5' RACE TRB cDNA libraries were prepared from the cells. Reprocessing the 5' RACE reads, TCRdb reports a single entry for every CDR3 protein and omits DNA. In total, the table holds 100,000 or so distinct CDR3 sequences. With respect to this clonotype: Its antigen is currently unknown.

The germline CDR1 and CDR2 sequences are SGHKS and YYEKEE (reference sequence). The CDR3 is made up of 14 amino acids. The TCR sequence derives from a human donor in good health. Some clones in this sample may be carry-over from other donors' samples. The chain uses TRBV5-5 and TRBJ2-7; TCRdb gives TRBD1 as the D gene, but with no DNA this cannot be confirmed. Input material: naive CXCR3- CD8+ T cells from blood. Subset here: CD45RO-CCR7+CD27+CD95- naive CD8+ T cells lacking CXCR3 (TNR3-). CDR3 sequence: CASRPQGAVYEQYF.